This TCR beta chain was obtained from a study of blood T cell repertoires in COVID-19. The overall study: PBMCs, B-cell-depleted T cells, or T cells provided the cDNA or gDNA that made up the material.

The assay was immunoSEQ multiplex PCR, and TCRdb's table has in-frame clones only and misses some. The top ten clones hold more than 1.2% of a sample with over 250,000 clones, 84% of them seen once. Germline assignment: CDR1 SQVTM and CDR2 ANQGSEA. CDR3 size: 15 residues. The trim removed 7 bases at V and 2 bases at J, leaving 10 bases unmatched. The Seattle patients joined while their infection was active and were tracked longitudinally afterward. V gene TRBV29-1 combines with J gene TRBJ2-7, with 11 bases matching TRBD2. Sequenced sample: peripheral blood. The receptor comes from a human donor with COVID-19, enrolled during active disease. The donor label of this sample is uncertain. The CDR3 reads CSATPGSGRAYEQYF. The CDR3 DNA reads TGCAGCGCGACCCCCGGTAGCGGGAGGGCCTACGAGCAGTACTTC.